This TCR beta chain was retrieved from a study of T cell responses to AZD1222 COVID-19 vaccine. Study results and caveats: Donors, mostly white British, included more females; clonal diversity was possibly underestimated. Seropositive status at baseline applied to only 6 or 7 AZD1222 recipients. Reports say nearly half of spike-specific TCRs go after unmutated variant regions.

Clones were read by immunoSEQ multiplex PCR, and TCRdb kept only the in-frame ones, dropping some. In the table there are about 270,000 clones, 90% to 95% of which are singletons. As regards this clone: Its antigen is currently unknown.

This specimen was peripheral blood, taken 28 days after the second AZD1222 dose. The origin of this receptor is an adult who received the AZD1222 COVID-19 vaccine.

Here the CDR3 DNA reads TGTGCCAGCAGCTCTAACAGGGTACCCTATGGCTACACCTTC. Amino acid sequence: CASSSNRVPYGYTF. The V call is TRBV6-5, the J call TRBJ1-2; the D gene is possibly TRBD1 (6 bases). Per the germline V gene, CDR1 is MNHEY and CDR2 is SVGAGI. The germline V and J ends were trimmed by 6 bases and 4 bases, with 15 bases remaining between them. The length of the CDR3 is 14 residues.